The clone carrying this T cell receptor (beta chain) was detected only a few times. The sample belongs to a study of response to subunit inactivated influenza vaccine. This CDR3 has 13 residues. The V gene's germline CDR1 is ENHRY and CDR2 SYGVKD. V shed 7 bases and J 4 bases; nucleotides not matched to a gene: 7. TCRdb analysed the RT-PCR reads with MiXCR anew, one entry per CDR3 protein. The sample holds some 500,000 distinct CDR3 sequences, around 25% seen once. The sample was CD4+ T cells sorted from PBMCs, taken roughly 5 days after vaccination. This clonotype was obtained from a man aged 50-59 years who received an inactivated influenza vaccine. The gene calls are TRBV10-3 and TRBJ2-7; TRBD1 matches at 7 bases. The CDR3 loop reads CAITRDRSYEQYF. The DNA for the CDR3 is TGTGCCATCACCCGGGACAGATCGTACGAGCAGTACTTC.